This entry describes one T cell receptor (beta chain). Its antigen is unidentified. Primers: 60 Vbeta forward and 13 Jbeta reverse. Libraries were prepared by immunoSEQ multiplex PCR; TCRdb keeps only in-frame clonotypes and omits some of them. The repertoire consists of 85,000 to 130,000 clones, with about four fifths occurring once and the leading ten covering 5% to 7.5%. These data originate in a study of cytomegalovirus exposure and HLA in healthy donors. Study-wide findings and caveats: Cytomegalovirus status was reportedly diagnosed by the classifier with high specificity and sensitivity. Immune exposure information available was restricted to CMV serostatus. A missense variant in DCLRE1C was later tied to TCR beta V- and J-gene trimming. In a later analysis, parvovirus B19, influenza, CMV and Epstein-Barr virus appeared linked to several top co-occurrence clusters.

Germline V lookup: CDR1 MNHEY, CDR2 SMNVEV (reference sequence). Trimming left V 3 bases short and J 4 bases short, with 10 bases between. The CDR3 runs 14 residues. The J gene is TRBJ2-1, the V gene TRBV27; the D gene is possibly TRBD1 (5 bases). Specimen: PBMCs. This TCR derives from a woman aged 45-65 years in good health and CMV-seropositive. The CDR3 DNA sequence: TGTGCCAGCAGTTTTTGGGGCCGATACAATGAGCAGTTCTTC. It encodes CASSFWGRYNEQFF.